The 27 T cell receptor beta chains below were found in one sample sequenced in a study of OX40 agonist ivuxolimab in advanced cancers. Only in-frame clones appear in the TCRdb table, and some are missing; sequencing was by immunoSEQ multiplex PCR. This sample has over 90,000 clones, with 86% found just once. The material was CD4+ or CD8+ T cells sorted from blood, obtained in a trial of the OX40 agonist ivuxolimab. Source of these receptors: an adult with an advanced solid tumor such as melanoma, head and neck, liver or kidney cancer.

Only one count was recorded for this clone. J is TRBJ1-1 and V is TRBV7-8; TRBD1 aligns across 7 bases. V lost 1 base, J lost 4 bases, and 12 bases stayed unmatched. The CDR3 is 17 residues long. CDR1 is SGHVS and CDR2 is FQNEAQ in the germline V gene. This CDR3 is CASSLETRFDRATEAFF. In DNA form, the CDR3 reads TGTGCCAGCAGCTTAGAGACTCGATTCGACAGGGCCACTGAAGCTTTCTTT.

The gene calls are TRBV7-9 and TRBJ2-5, with D tentatively TRBD1 (5 bases). The CDR3 spans 13 residues. The V and J ends lost 4 bases and 0 bases respectively, with 6 bases between them. Germline values: CDR1 SEHNR, CDR2 FQNEAQ (reference sequence). The CDR3, as DNA: TGTGCCAGCAGCTCGACAGACCAAGAGACCCAGTACTTC. It encodes CASSSTDQETQYF.

The chain employs TRBV7-2 and TRBJ2-7; D is undetermined. The V gene's germline CDR1 is SGHTA and CDR2 FQGNSA. V lost 1 base and J 5 bases, leaving 9 bases between the germline ends. The CDR3 runs to 13 residues. The CDR3 here is CASSLEPRNEQYF. In DNA form, the CDR3 reads TGTGCCAGCAGCTTAGAGCCGCGGAACGAGCAGTACTTC. Full variable domain (outside the CDR3, taken from reference TRBV7-2 and TRBJ2-7): GAGVSQSPSNKVTEKGKDVELRCDPISGHTALYWYRQSLGQGLEFLIYFQGNSAPDKSGLPSDRFSAERTGGSVSTLTIQRTQQEDSAVYLCASSLEPRNEQYFGPGTRLTVT.

This CDR3 reads CASSSTSGRGHEQFF. CDR3 sequence (DNA): TGTGCCAGCAGCTCGACTAGCGGGAGGGGGCATGAGCAGTTCTTC. V and J are TRBV7-3 and TRBJ2-1, with TRBD2 matching 14 bases. Germline V gene sequence: CDR1 SGHTA, CDR2 FQGTGA. Unmatched junction bases numbered 4, after V lost 4 bases and J lost 8 bases. The CDR3 is 15 residues long.

In DNA, the CDR3 is TGTGCCAGCAGCTCAGGGACAGGCCGAGATACGCAGTATTTT. Amino acids: CASSSGTGRDTQYF. The J gene is TRBJ2-3, the V gene TRBV7-3; 8 bases fit TRBD1. Looked up from germline, CDR1 is SGHTA and CDR2 is FQGTGA. V was pared by 4 bases and J by 5 bases, with 5 bases of the junction left unmatched. The CDR3 sequence is 14 residues long.

This chain connects TRBV11-2 to TRBJ2-1, with TRBD1 identical over 9 bases. The germline gives CDR1 SGHAT, CDR2 FQNNGV. There are 17 residues in the CDR3. The trim removed 3 bases at V and 10 bases at J, leaving 16 bases unmatched. DNA for the CDR3: TGTGCCAGCAGCTTTTCATTTTATTCGGACAGGGGCCGGGAGCAGTTCTTC. It yields the protein CASSFSFYSDRGREQFF. The variable domain in full, completed from reference TRBV11-2 and TRBJ2-1, reads EAGVAQSPRYKIIEKRQSVAFWCNPISGHATLYWYQQILGQGPKLLIQFQNNGVVDDSQLPKDRFSAERLKGVDSTLKIQPAKLEDSAVYLCASSFSFYSDRGREQFFGPGTRLTVL.

This clone was found a few times. CDR3 coding DNA: TGTGCCAGCAGCCTCACAGCGGCAACTAATGAAAAACTGTTTTTT. Translating gives CASSLTAATNEKLFF. The chain couples TRBV11-3 to TRBJ1-4; D gene unclear. Germline loops: CDR1 SGHNT, CDR2 YENEEA. CDR3 length equals 15 residues. The V end lost 5 bases, the J end lost 0 bases, and 10 bases lay between the germline ends.

The rearrangement links TRBV11-2 to TRBJ2-3; 8 bases map to TRBD2. Germline V gives CDR1 SGHAT, CDR2 FQNNGV. Losses at the gene ends were 3 bases for V and 3 bases for J; bases not matched to a gene: 8. The CDR3 runs to 16 residues. Here the CDR3 reads CASSLGNSGMTDTQYF. The CDR3 DNA reads as TGTGCCAGCAGCTTGGGCAATAGCGGGATGACAGATACGCAGTATTTT.

The chain couples TRBV19 to TRBJ2-5; D is unclear. Germline CDR1 and CDR2: LNHDA and SQIVND (reference sequence). The V end lost 1 base, the J end lost 1 base, and 10 bases lay between the germline ends. CDR3 length: 15 residues. The CDR3 spells CASSIASDFQETQYF. DNA for the CDR3: TGTGCCAGTAGTATAGCCTCTGACTTCCAAGAGACCCAGTACTTC.

This rearrangement joins TRBV5-1 to TRBJ1-3; 7 bases align to TRBD1. CDR1 SGHRS and CDR2 YFSETQ come from the germline V gene. Trimming at V came to 0 bases and at J to 0 bases, leaving 3 bases not matched to a gene. The CDR3 consists of 16 residues. As DNA, the CDR3 is TGCGCCAGCAGCTTGGACAGGGGATACTCTGGAAACACCATATATTTT. Protein product: CASSLDRGYSGNTIYF.

The CDR3 reads CASSSRELNTEAFF. CDR3 nucleotide sequence: TGTGCCAGCAGCTCCAGGGAGTTGAACACTGAAGCTTTCTTT. The chain combines TRBV7-2 with TRBJ1-1; possible D gene TRBD1, 5 bases. The V gene's germline CDR1 is SGHTA and CDR2 FQGNSA. This CDR3 contains 14 residues. V lost 4 bases and J 0 bases, leaving 9 bases between the germline ends.

The chain links TRBV2 to TRBJ1-3; no clear D. The CDR3 has 14 residues. CDR1 is SNHLY, CDR2 FYNNEI, per germline. Trimming stripped 5 bases from V and 1 base from J, with 9 bases between. The CDR3: CASSPQESGNTIYF. The CDR3 DNA reads as TGTGCCAGCAGTCCCCAGGAGTCTGGAAACACCATATATTTT.

The J gene is TRBJ2-3, the V gene TRBV18; no clear D. From germline, CDR1 is KGHSH and CDR2 LQKENI. The CDR3 covers 13 residues. Trimming took 0 bases from V and 4 from J, leaving 5 bases between them. The CDR3 spells CASSPPNSDTQYF. The CDR3 DNA is TGTGCCAGCTCACCACCGAATTCAGATACGCAGTATTTT.

CDR3 DNA: TGTGCCAGCAGTTACGGCAGCGACCTGAACACTGAAGCTTTCTTT. Amino acids: CASSYGSDLNTEAFF. The chain uses TRBV6-5 and TRBJ1-1; no clear D. The CDR3 consists of 15 residues. Trimming removed 2 bases at V and 0 bases at J, with 10 bases between. Germline V gene data show CDR1 as MNHEY and CDR2 as SVGAGI.

The chain recombines TRBV5-1 with TRBJ2-3; D not resolved. Germline-derived CDR1 and CDR2 are SGHRS and YFSETQ. The length of the CDR3 is 15 residues. V dropped 0 bases and J dropped 4 bases, with 12 bases sitting between them. DNA of the CDR3: TGCGCCAGCAGCTTGGCCGGGCGGAGCGCAGATACGCAGTATTTT. Amino acids: CASSLAGRSADTQYF.

This sequence joins TRBV29-1 and TRBJ2-3, with D hard to call. The CDR3 is 12 amino acids. With 3 bases removed from V and 4 bases from J, the gap between germline ends came to 8 bases. In germline, CDR1 is SQVTM, CDR2 ANQGSEA. CDR3 protein: CSVDDSPDTQYF. CDR3 sequence (DNA): TGCAGCGTTGATGATAGTCCAGATACGCAGTATTTT.

The chain joins TRBV29-1 to TRBJ2-1; no clear D gene. Per the germline V gene, CDR1 is SQVTM and CDR2 is ANQGSEA. The germline V and J ends were trimmed by 4 bases and 7 bases, with 14 bases remaining between them. The CDR3 totals 13 residues. The CDR3 coding sequence is TGCAGCGTTGTGACCTTTTGGGGTAATGAGCAGTTCTTC. It codes for CSVVTFWGNEQFF.

The chain uses TRBV18 and TRBJ2-1; D is possibly TRBD2 (6 bases). Germline V lookup: CDR1 KGHSH, CDR2 LQKENI. This CDR3 has 17 amino acids. Trimming removed 0 bases at V and 0 bases at J, with 12 bases between. Here the CDR3 DNA reads TGTGCCAGCTCACCACCGAATGCGGGATCCTCCTACAATGAGCAGTTCTTC. It yields the protein CASSPPNAGSSYNEQFF.

The chain couples TRBV7-2 to TRBJ2-5; no clear D gene. Trimming left V 0 bases short and J 4 bases short, with 6 bases between. CDR1 SGHTA and CDR2 FQGNSA come from the germline V gene. This CDR3 spans 13 amino acids. DNA for the CDR3: TGTGCCAGCAGCTTAGCTATTAGAGAGACCCAGTACTTC. It is translated as CASSLAIRETQYF.

The chain uses TRBV6-6 and TRBJ1-1, with D maybe TRBD1 (5 bases). CDR1 is MNHNY, CDR2 SVGAGI, per germline (reference sequence). V was clipped by 7 bases and J by 6 bases, with 15 bases between them. There are 13 residues in the CDR3. CDR3 sequence (DNA): TGTGCCAGCATTCGCCAGGGTGGTCCTGAAGCTTTCTTT. Encoded protein: CASIRQGGPEAFF.

The chain recombines TRBV5-1 with TRBJ2-5; 10 bases agree with TRBD1. The J call may be wrong; the DNA end is better matched by TRBJ2-7. Germline V gives CDR1 SGHRS, CDR2 YFSETQ. This CDR3 is built from 14 residues. In DNA, the CDR3 is TGCGCCAGCAGCTTGCGGGACAGGGGATACGAGCAGTACTTC. It yields the protein CASSLRDRGYEQYF.

The J gene is TRBJ2-3, the V gene TRBV7-3, with D maybe TRBD1 (5 bases). Trimming took 2 bases from V and 4 from J, leaving 13 bases between them. The CDR3 loop spans 15 amino acids. CDR1 is SGHTA and CDR2 is FQGTGA in the germline V gene. CDR3 loop: CASSLGVREADTQYF. The CDR3 DNA follows: TGTGCCAGCAGCTTAGGAGTCAGGGAAGCAGATACGCAGTATTTT. Supplemented by reference TRBV7-3 and TRBJ2-3, the full variable domain reads GAGVSQTPSNKVTEKGKYVELRCDPISGHTALYWYRQSLGQGPEFLIYFQGTGAADDSGLPNDRFFAVRPEGSVSTLKIQRTERGDSAVYLCASSLGVREADTQYFGPGTRLTVL.

The CDR3 reads CASSEQQEKDTQYF. The CDR3 region has the DNA TGCGCCAGCAGTGAGCAACAGGAGAAAGATACGCAGTATTTT. The genes are TRBV10-1 and TRBJ2-3; possible D gene TRBD1, 5 bases. V was pared by 2 bases and J by 5 bases, with 11 bases between. CDR1 is WNHNN and CDR2 is SYGVQD in the germline V gene (reference sequence). The CDR3 spans 14 residues.

This chain connects TRBV19 to TRBJ1-4, with 10 bases that match TRBD1. With 6 bases clipped from V and 11 bases from J, the junction kept 9 bases outside the gene matches. Looked up from germline, CDR1 is LNHDA and CDR2 is SQIVND (reference sequence). This CDR3 is 14 amino acids long. The CDR3 loop reads CASRPTGGFLKLFF. CDR3 sequence (DNA): TGTGCCAGTAGACCGACAGGGGGCTTTCTGAAACTGTTTTTT. Based on the CDR3 plus reference TRBV19 and TRBJ1-4, the full variable domain is DGGITQSPKYLFRKEGQNVTLSCEQNLNHDAMYWYRQDPGQGLRLIYYSQIVNDFQKGDIAEGYSVSREKKESFPLTVTSAQKNPTAFYLCASRPTGGFLKLFFGSGTQLSVL.

This chain connects TRBV6-1 to TRBJ2-1; 7 nucleotides line up with TRBD2. Looked up from germline, CDR1 is MNHNS and CDR2 is SASEGT. This CDR3 contains 13 residues. J gave up 0 bases and V 8 bases, and 1 base lay outside the gene matches. CDR3 loop: CASRGSSYNEQFF. The CDR3 DNA is TGTGCCAGCCGCGGGAGCTCCTACAATGAGCAGTTCTTC.

This clone was found a few times. This sequence joins TRBV11-2 and TRBJ1-2, with 7 bases matching TRBD1. The CDR3 length is 14 residues. Germline loops: CDR1 SGHAT, CDR2 FQNNGV. Trimming took 7 bases from V and 0 from J; bases not matched to a gene: 5. The CDR3 DNA reads as TGTGCCAGCACATCGACAGGGCCTAACTATGGCTACACCTTC. This codes for CASTSTGPNYGYTF.

A single count supports this clone. Different DNA sequences within this sample yield the same CDR3. The J gene is TRBJ2-5, the V gene TRBV5-1, with D hard to call. Germline values: CDR1 SGHRS, CDR2 YFSETQ. With 0 bases removed from V and 2 bases from J, the gap between germline ends came to 5 bases. There are 13 residues in the CDR3. In nucleotides, the CDR3 is TGCGCCAGCAGCTTGGGGCAGCAAGAGACCCAGTACTTC. Amino acids: CASSLGQQETQYF. The variable domain in full, completed from reference TRBV5-1 and TRBJ2-5, reads KAGVTQTPRYLIKTRGQQVTLSCSPISGHRSVSWYQQTPGQGLQFLFEYFSETQRNKGNFPGRFSGRQFSNSRSEMNVSTLELGDSALYLCASSLGQQETQYFGPGTRLLVL.